This TCR beta chain was obtained from a study of regulatory T cells in long-lasting Graves disease. The study, taken as a whole, reports: Persistent Graves' patients showed less TCR diversity than newly diagnosed ones.

With iRepertoire HTBI primers and Arm-PCR of CDR3 regions, TCR beta libraries were built. TCRdb recomputed calls from the multiplex PCR reads with MiXCR, one row per CDR3 protein. The data contain under 350,000 distinct CDR3 sequences, around 23% of them singletons. The V segment lost 5 bases and the J segment 2 bases; nucleotides outside the gene matches: 14. Germline lookup yields CDR1 MDHEN and CDR2 SYDVKM. The CDR3 consists of 18 residues. As to time point: persistent/refractory GD, antithyroid drugs over 5 years with positive TRAb. The TCR library used RNA extracted from PBMCs. This clonotype was observed at least ten times. What it recognizes is unknown.

The TCR comes from a female donor with Graves disease. The V call is TRBV28, the J call TRBJ2-5; 10 nucleotides align to TRBD2. The material was peripheral blood mononuclear cells (PBMCs), obtained when the disease was refractory, from a patient treated with antithyroid drugs. The CDR3 loop is CASSPWGLARDLQETQYF. The CDR3 DNA reads TGTGCCAGCAGTCCCTGGGGACTAGCGAGGGATCTACAAGAGACCCAGTACTTC.